This T cell receptor beta chain was sequenced for a study of cytomegalovirus exposure and HLA in healthy donors. V was clipped by 1 base and J by 0 bases, with 7 bases between them. The CDR3 has 16 residues. In germline, CDR1 is WSHSY, CDR2 SAAADI. Researchers ran the PCR with 60 Vbeta and 13 Jbeta primers. Assay: immunoSEQ multiplex PCR; the TCRdb copy retains only in-frame clones and omits some. The sample holds about 100,000 clones; around 84% are singletons and the top ten take roughly 1.2%. The rearrangement links TRBV10-2 to TRBJ1-6; D is perhaps TRBD1 (6 bases). The TCR comes from a woman aged 18-30 years in good health and CMV-seronegative. The specimen was PBMCs. In DNA, the CDR3 is TGCGCCAGCAGTGAGTGGGGACACTCCTATAATTCACCCCTCCACTTT. This sequence encodes CASSEWGHSYNSPLHF.